The 21 T cell receptor beta chains in this list originate from one sample, sequenced in a study of shared clonotypes between healthy human individuals. Method: immunoSEQ multiplex PCR; TCRdb's copy keeps in-frame clones and lacks some. The data contain 400,000 or so clones, about 96% of them singletons. The sample comprised memory CD8+ T cells sorted from blood. The sample's subset: CD45RO+ cells pooled with CCR7-negative TemRA cells. The source is a young man in good health.

V gene TRBV6-6 combines with J gene TRBJ2-3, with D possibly matching TRBD2 (6 bases). CDR1 MNHNY and CDR2 SVGAGI come from the germline V gene (reference sequence). The V end was cut by 2 bases, the J end by 3 bases, with 12 bases between. This CDR3 has 15 amino acids. This chain's CDR3 is CASSYGGAGTDTQYF. For the CDR3, the DNA is TGTGCCAGCAGTTACGGCGGGGCAGGGACAGATACGCAGTATTTT.

CDR3 sequence (DNA): TGCGCCAGCAGCTCCCCCGGGACAGTAAACACTGAAGCTTTCTTT. It is translated as CASSSPGTVNTEAFF. The chain carries TRBV5-1 and TRBJ1-1; 7 nucleotides line up with TRBD1. This CDR3 comprises 15 residues. The V and J ends lost 3 bases and 2 bases, in that order; junction bases with no gene match: 7. From germline, CDR1 is SGHRS and CDR2 YFSETQ.

This clone was recorded a few times. V is TRBV19 and J is TRBJ1-4; D unclear. V was shortened by 3 bases and J by 0 bases, with 8 bases between the two germline ends. CDR3 length equals 15 residues. Germline CDR1 is LNHDA and CDR2 is SQIVND (reference sequence). The CDR3 DNA sequence: TGTGCCAGTAGTATGGGGAGAACAACTAATGAAAAACTGTTTTTT. As protein: CASSMGRTTNEKLFF.

The chain has TRBV18 and TRBJ1-5; no clear D. CDR1 and CDR2 (germline): KGHSH, LQKENI. Deletions cut 2 bases from V and 7 bases from J, with 9 bases between. The CDR3 loop spans 13 amino acids. DNA for the CDR3: TGTGCCAGCTCACCATGGGGAGCCCAGCCCCAGCATTTT. This sequence encodes CASSPWGAQPQHF.

The J gene is TRBJ2-1, the V gene TRBV9; no clear D gene. The CDR3 consists of 15 residues. Trimming stripped 0 bases from V and 7 bases from J, with 14 bases between. Germline CDR1 reads SGDLS; CDR2 reads YYNGEE. The CDR3 spells CASSVGGNPWNEQFF. The CDR3 nucleotides read TGTGCCAGCAGCGTAGGGGGTAATCCCTGGAATGAGCAGTTCTTC. Combining the CDR3 with reference TRBV9 and TRBJ2-1 gives the whole variable domain DSGVTQTPKHLITATGQRVTLRCSPRSGDLSVYWYQQSLDQGLQFLIQYYNGEERAKGNILERFSAQQFPDLHSELNLSSLELGDSALYFCASSVGGNPWNEQFFGPGTRLTVL.

The chain links TRBV30 to TRBJ2-7; TRBD1 matches 12 bases. The CDR3 spans 16 residues. V was clipped by 3 bases and J by 7 bases; unmatched bases: 13. Germline V CDR1 and CDR2: GTSNPN, SVGIG (reference sequence). CDR3 sequence (DNA): TGTGCCTGGAGGATCAGTGGGGGACAGGGGGCGTGGGAGCAGTACTTC. Protein sequence: CAWRISGGQGAWEQYF.

The chain employs TRBV19 and TRBJ1-5; D not certain. Germline V gives CDR1 LNHDA, CDR2 SQIVND (reference sequence). This CDR3 has 15 residues. V was pared by 1 base and J by 6 bases, with 13 bases between. The CDR3 reads CASSIGDSLGQPQHF. The CDR3 nucleotides read TGTGCCAGTAGTATAGGTGACTCCTTAGGTCAGCCCCAGCATTTT.

The rearrangement joins TRBV7-2 to TRBJ1-1; D not certain. Germline assignment: CDR1 SGHTA and CDR2 FQGNSA. The CDR3 has 15 amino acids. The germline V and J ends were trimmed by 4 bases and 1 base, with 13 bases remaining between them. The CDR3 DNA is TGTGCCAGCAGCTCACCGGACTTGGCGAACACTGAAGCTTTCTTT. Its translation: CASSSPDLANTEAFF. Full variable domain (remainder filled in from reference TRBV7-2 and TRBJ1-1): GAGVSQSPSNKVTEKGKDVELRCDPISGHTALYWYRQSLGQGLEFLIYFQGNSAPDKSGLPSDRFSAERTGGSVSTLTIQRTQQEDSAVYLCASSSPDLANTEAFFGQGTRLTVV.

V is TRBV6-5 and J is TRBJ1-2, with 7 bases matching TRBD1. The CDR3 extends over 14 amino acids. Germline V gene sequence: CDR1 MNHEY, CDR2 SVGAGI. Trimming cost V 6 bases and J 5 bases; bases outside gene matches: 9. CDR3 DNA: TGTGCCAGCAGAATCCGGACAGGCGCTTATGGCTACACCTTC. The encoded protein is CASRIRTGAYGYTF.

The chain combines TRBV7-2 with TRBJ2-1; D not resolved. Per the germline V gene, CDR1 is SGHTA and CDR2 is FQGNSA. This CDR3 is 12 amino acids long. Trimming removed 2 bases at V and 8 bases at J, with 7 bases between. The CDR3 nucleotides are TGTGCCAGCAGCTTAAAGCTCTATGAGCAGTTCTTC. Amino acids: CASSLKLYEQFF.

V gene TRBV5-1 combines with J gene TRBJ2-1; a weak D match, TRBD2 (6 bases). Germline V gene lookup returns CDR1 SGHRS and CDR2 YFSETQ. This CDR3 has 16 residues. V gave up 4 bases and J gave up 5 bases, with 19 bases separating them. The CDR3: CASSPPWGLANNEQFF. The CDR3 bases are TGCGCCAGCAGCCCCCCATGGGGCCTAGCGAACAATGAGCAGTTCTTC.

The CDR3 here is CASSEKGLWVYEQYF. The CDR3 DNA follows: TGTGCCAGCAGTGAGAAGGGGCTCTGGGTCTACGAGCAGTACTTC. This chain uses TRBV2 with TRBJ2-7, with D perhaps matching TRBD1 (5 bases). This CDR3 has 15 amino acids. Looked up from germline, CDR1 is SNHLY and CDR2 is FYNNEI. The V end lost 3 bases, the J end lost 3 bases, and 15 bases lay between the germline ends.

The gene calls are TRBV7-2 and TRBJ2-3; the D is unclear. The CDR3 totals 17 residues. V lost 5 bases, J lost 1 base, and 19 bases lay in between. CDR1 is SGHTA and CDR2 is FQGNSA in the germline V gene. The CDR3: CASSPFPGIWGTDTQYF. The CDR3 DNA is TGTGCCAGCAGCCCATTCCCCGGTATATGGGGCACAGATACGCAGTATTTT.

This sequence joins TRBV11-1 and TRBJ2-4, with 9 bases aligning to TRBD2. This CDR3 region has 19 residues. Trimming at V came to 2 bases and at J to 7 bases, leaving 18 bases not matched to a gene. From germline, CDR1 is SGHAT and CDR2 FQDESV (reference sequence). CDR3 bases: TGTGCCAGCAGCTTACCGGGGCAACTTAACGCGGGAGGGGATAACATTCAGTACTTC. It specifies CASSLPGQLNAGGDNIQYF.

The chain employs TRBV5-1 and TRBJ2-1; 10 bases match TRBD2. There are 16 residues in the CDR3. CDR1 is SGHRS and CDR2 is YFSETQ in the germline V gene. The J segment lost 8 bases and the V segment lost 0 bases, leaving 8 bases of the junction unmatched. CDR3 region: CASSLAPLAGVYEQFF. The CDR3 nucleotides read TGCGCCAGCAGCTTGGCCCCGCTAGCGGGAGTGTATGAGCAGTTCTTC.

V gene TRBV10-3 combines with J gene TRBJ1-1; D ambiguous. The germline gives CDR1 ENHRY, CDR2 SYGVKD. This CDR3 has 11 residues. Between the trimmed V and J ends, which lost 8 bases and 1 base, there was a span of 5 bases. The CDR3: CAIGQNTEAFF. The CDR3 DNA reads as TGTGCCATCGGGCAGAACACTGAAGCTTTCTTT.

J is TRBJ1-1 and V is TRBV30, with D perhaps matching TRBD1 (5 bases). Germline CDR1 and CDR2: GTSNPN and SVGIG (reference sequence). V lost 4 bases and J 5 bases, leaving 20 bases between the germline ends. CDR3 length: 15 amino acids. Here the CDR3 DNA reads TGTGCCTGGAAGTTGGGGAGCGGGGGAATAACTGAAGCTTTCTTT. Translating gives CAWKLGSGGITEAFF. Looking up the rest from reference TRBV30 and TRBJ1-1 gives the full variable domain: SQTIHQWPATLVQPVGSPLSLECTVEGTSNPNLYWYRQAAGRGLQLLFYSVGIGQISSEVPQNLSASRPQDRQFILSSKKLLLSDSGFYLCAWKLGSGGITEAFFGQGTRLTVV.

The V gene is TRBV7-3, the J gene TRBJ2-1; D gene ambiguous. The CDR3 consists of 15 residues. Germline lookup yields CDR1 SGHTA and CDR2 FQGTGA. V dropped 5 bases and J dropped 8 bases, with 19 bases sitting between them. The CDR3 loop reads CASSKLVAPPDEQFF. The CDR3 DNA follows: TGTGCCAGCAGCAAGCTTGTTGCCCCCCCCGATGAGCAGTTCTTC.

The J gene is TRBJ2-5, the V gene TRBV7-9; unclear D gene. Trimming took off 0 bases at V and 0 bases at J, with 5 bases between the two ends. Germline assignment: CDR1 SEHNR and CDR2 FQNEAQ (reference sequence). The CDR3 loop spans 14 amino acids. CDR3 nucleotides: TGTGCCAGCAGCTTAGCGGTCGACCAAGAGACCCAGTACTTC. Its protein is CASSLAVDQETQYF.

This chain connects TRBV5-4 to TRBJ2-5; 9 positions agree with TRBD2. Trimming cost V 2 bases and J 4 bases; bases outside gene matches: 3. The germline CDR1 and CDR2 sequences are SGHNT and YYREEE (reference sequence). There are 14 residues in the CDR3. The CDR3 DNA reads TGTGCCAGCAGCTTTAAACTAGCGGGAGAGACCCAGTACTTC. Translating it yields CASSFKLAGETQYF. The whole variable domain, filled in from reference TRBV5-4 and TRBJ2-5, reads ETGVTQSPTHLIKTRGQQVTLRCSSQSGHNTVSWYQQALGQGPQFIFQYYREEENGRGNFPPRFSGLQFPNYSSELNVNALELDDSALYLCASSFKLAGETQYFGPGTRLLVL.

The rearrangement joins TRBV6-5 to TRBJ2-1, with 9 nucleotides matching TRBD2. Per the germline V gene, CDR1 is MNHEY and CDR2 is SVGAGI. V lost 5 bases and J lost 7; bases outside the gene matches: 9. This CDR3 comprises 15 residues. The CDR3 nucleotides are TGTGCCAGCAGTCAAAGTAGCGGGAGCTCGAATGAGCAGTTCTTC. Its protein is CASSQSSGSSNEQFF.